The source of this T cell receptor beta chain is a study of graft-versus-host responses after intestinal transplantation. Across the whole study: Transplants given to recipients were multivisceral, liver-intestinal, or isolated intestinal. Recipients uniformly received anti-thymocyte globulin induction, followed by tacrolimus and steroids for approximately 3 years.

TCRdb's copy holds only in-frame clones and misses some; the assay was immunoSEQ multiplex PCR. This table holds some 130,000 clones, 85% to 95% found once. Regarding this clone: Its antigen remains unidentified.

V dropped 4 bases and J dropped 7; count of bases not matched to a gene: 9. CDR3 length: 14 residues. Looked up from germline, CDR1 is KGHSH and CDR2 is LQKENI. J is TRBJ1-1 and V is TRBV18; 7 positions match TRBD1. This TCR derives from a human donor who received an intestinal transplant. The sample in question was unstimulated CD8+ T cells sorted from spleen or lymph node cells, obtained before intestinal transplant. The CDR3 bases are TGTGCCAGCTCACACCGGGACAGAAGAATTGAAGCTTTCTTT. Amino acid sequence: CASSHRDRRIEAFF.